The rows below give T cell receptor beta chains drawn from one sample of a study of blood T cell repertoires in COVID-19. The table came from immunoSEQ multiplex PCR; TCRdb's copy has only in-frame clones and leaves some out. The table records 99,000 or so clones, roughly 84% of them present only once. The sequencing sample was made of peripheral blood. The receptors were gathered from a woman aged 55-70 years in a cohort sampled during active or convalescent COVID-19. Each CDR3 is given with its conserved first and last residue. Each record gives: D gene, clone size, V gene, J gene, CDR3 protein, CDR3 DNA. The D gene is left open where the match is weak. Size tells how often a clone was seen (once, few, many) or the class of an expanded clone, and some rows leave it out.

>.|once|TRBV6-5|TRBJ1-4
CSAAKGATNEKLFF
TGTTCCGCAGCCAAGGGGGCAACTAATGAAAAACTGTTTTTT
>.|once|TRBV7-9|TRBJ1-3
CASSFVSGNTIYF
TGTGCCAGCAGCTTCGTCTCTGGAAACACCATATATTTT
>TRBD1|.|TRBV9|TRBJ1-1
CASSGGGQGVMGTEAFF
TGTGCCAGCAGCGGAGGAGGACAGGGGGTAATGGGCACTGAAGCTTTCTTT
>.|.|TRBV5-1|TRBJ2-1
CASSFGGGPYNEQFF
TGCGCCAGCAGCTTTGGGGGAGGCCCCTACAATGAGCAGTTCTTC
>.|few|TRBV9|TRBJ1-6
CASSVEGLQGALHF
TGTGCCAGCAGCGTAGAAGGCCTCCAAGGGGCCCTCCACTTT
>TRBD1|.|TRBV20-1|TRBJ1-2
CSAMRQGANTF
TGCAGTGCGATGAGACAGGGGGCGAACACCTTC
>.|.|TRBV29-1|TRBJ1-3
CSVEGPASGNTIYF
TGCAGCGTTGAAGGTCCTGCTAGTGGAAACACCATATATTTT
>.|few|TRBV3-1/TRBV3-2|TRBJ1-5
CASSQGLSNQPQHF
TGTGCCAGCAGCCAGGGACTAAGCAATCAGCCCCAGCATTTT
>.|.|TRBV6-5|TRBJ1-2
CASTLTSRGTGYTF
TGTGCCAGCACTCTGACGAGTCGGGGGACTGGCTACACCTTC
>.|once|TRBV2|TRBJ1-4
CASNPNELNEKLFF
TGTGCCAGCAACCCAAACGAACTTAATGAAAAACTGTTTTTT
>.|.|TRBV6-4|TRBJ2-5
CASSDPQENWKAEETQYF
TGTGCCAGCAGTGATCCCCAGGAAAATTGGAAGGCCGAAGAGACCCAGTACTTC
>.|.|TRBV18|TRBJ1-4
CASSPIDRQPNEKLFF
TGTGCCAGCTCTCCTATAGACCGACAGCCTAATGAAAAACTGTTTTTT
>.|.|TRBV19|TRBJ1-5
CASSIVLVNQPQHF
TGTGCCAGTAGTATAGTTCTAGTAAATCAGCCCCAGCATTTT
>TRBD2|.|TRBV4-1|TRBJ2-1
CASSQGLGLAGGPNEQFF
TGCGCCAGCAGCCAAGGGCTGGGACTAGCGGGAGGGCCAAACGAGCAGTTCTTC
>.|.|TRBV7-3|TRBJ1-1
CASSSPVRATEAFF
TGTGCCAGCAGTTCTCCTGTGAGGGCCACTGAAGCTTTCTTT
>TRBD2|.|TRBV4-1|TRBJ2-5
CASSQDRASGDKETQYF
TGCGCCAGCAGCCAAGATCGAGCTAGCGGAGACAAAGAGACCCAGTACTTC
>TRBD1|.|TRBV28|TRBJ1-3
CASSFPGGEGNTIYF
TGTGCCAGCAGTTTCCCAGGGGGCGAAGGAAACACCATATATTTT
>.|.|TRBV2|TRBJ2-2
CASSARLENTGELFF
TGTGCCAGCAGTGCTAGACTAGAGAACACCGGGGAGCTGTTTTTT
>TRBD2|.|TRBV7-2|TRBJ2-3
CASSLARAGGRGTQYF
TGTGCCAGCAGCTTAGCCCGAGCGGGGGGGCGGGGGACGCAGTATTTT
>TRBD1|once|TRBV5-4|TRBJ1-1
CASSQQGARVNTEAFF
TGTGCCAGCAGCCAACAGGGGGCAAGAGTGAACACTGAAGCTTTCTTT
>.|.|TRBV5-1|TRBJ2-2
CASSLGDSGELFF
TGCGCCAGCAGCTTGGGAGATTCCGGGGAGCTGTTTTTT
>.|.|TRBV18|TRBJ2-1
CASSPHRDYEQFF
TGTGCCAGCTCACCCCACCGGGACTATGAGCAGTTCTTC
>.|.|TRBV28|TRBJ1-4
CASSLGRAPNEKLFF
TGTGCCAGCAGTTTAGGCAGGGCTCCTAATGAAAAACTGTTTTTT
>.|once|TRBV19|TRBJ1-2
CASSRRDPPGNYGYTF
TGTGCCAGTAGTCGCAGGGATCCCCCTGGTAACTATGGCTACACCTTC
>.|.|TRBV2|TRBJ1-5
CASSETRRSNQPQHF
TGTGCCAGCAGTGAAACCAGGAGGAGCAATCAGCCCCAGCATTTT
>.|.|TRBV5-1|TRBJ1-2
CASSINRDNYGYTF
TGCGCCAGCAGCATTAATCGGGACAATTATGGCTACACCTTC
>.|.|TRBV9|TRBJ2-1
CASSAGTHEQFF
TGTGCCAGCAGCGCCGGGACTCATGAGCAGTTCTTC
>TRBD2|.|TRBV9|TRBJ2-2
CASSVVSGANTGELFF
TGTGCCAGCAGCGTCGTCAGCGGGGCGAACACCGGGGAGCTGTTTTTT
>.|.|TRBV10-3|TRBJ2-3
CAISESLGGGTDTQYF
TGTGCCATCAGTGAGTCCCTAGGGGGGGGTACAGATACGCAGTATTTT
>TRBD1|few|TRBV5-1|TRBJ2-1
CASSWGTGSYNEQFF
TGCGCCAGCAGCTGGGGGACAGGGTCCTACAATGAGCAGTTCTTC
>.|.|TRBV7-9|TRBJ1-6
CASSLEPGRSPLHF
TGTGCCAGCAGCTTAGAGCCAGGGCGATCACCCCTCCACTTT
>.|.|TRBV5-1|TRBJ2-5
CASSSSGSQETQYF
TGCGCCAGCAGCTCCTCCGGGTCCCAAGAGACCCAGTACTTC